Listed below are T cell receptor beta chains from one sample, sequenced in a study of patients and donors after allogeneic stem cell transplantation. TCRdb redid the calling of the RT-PCR reads with MiXCR, one entry per CDR3 protein. This table holds over 150,000 distinct CDR3 sequences, less than 45% found once. Sequencing was performed on blood, either unsorted or a sorted T cell fraction (not recorded which). These receptors originate from a human donor who was either an allogeneic HSCT recipient or a stem cell or donor lymphocyte infusion donor (not recorded which). It is not recorded whose cells these are; they may come from a transplant donor. The CDR3 runs from the conserved cysteine through the conserved F or W. D genes are given only for firm matches. The size field is filled for only some rows; it gives once, few, many or a size class.

j_gene: TRBJ1-5
d_gene: .
abundance: .
v_gene: TRBV6-1
CDR3nt: TGTGCCAGCAGTGAAGCGGAAGGGGTTCCAGGCAATCAGCCCCAGCATTTT
CDR3aa: CASSEAEGVPGNQPQHF

j_gene: TRBJ1-1
d_gene: .
abundance: .
v_gene: TRBV6-5
CDR3nt: TGTGCCAGCAGTTGGGCCCAGGAGACTGAAGCTTTCTTT
CDR3aa: CASSWAQETEAFF

j_gene: TRBJ2-5
d_gene: .
abundance: .
v_gene: TRBV29-1
CDR3nt: TGCAGCGTCTCAAGACCGGTTACAGGCCAAGAGACCCAGTACTTC
CDR3aa: CSVSRPVTGQETQYF

j_gene: TRBJ1-4
d_gene: .
abundance: few
v_gene: TRBV6-5
CDR3nt: TGTGCCAGCAGTATGGGGGGAGTGGCTAATGAAAAACTGTTTTTT
CDR3aa: CASSMGGVANEKLFF

j_gene: TRBJ2-7
d_gene: .
abundance: few
v_gene: TRBV5-1
CDR3nt: TGCGCCAGCAGCTTGGTTGTGAACTCACCTGGGAACGAGCAGTACTTC
CDR3aa: CASSLVVNSPGNEQYF

j_gene: TRBJ2-1
d_gene: TRBD2
abundance: .
v_gene: TRBV4-1
CDR3nt: TGCGCCAGCAACCAACTAGGGGGACTAGCGGCCTATGAGCAGTTCTTC
CDR3aa: CASNQLGGLAAYEQFF

j_gene: TRBJ2-1
d_gene: TRBD1
abundance: .
v_gene: TRBV24-1
CDR3nt: TGTGCCACCAGTGATTTGGTAGGACAGGGGTCATATGAGCAGTTCTTC
CDR3aa: CATSDLVGQGSYEQFF

j_gene: TRBJ2-1
d_gene: .
abundance: .
v_gene: TRBV7-9
CDR3nt: TGTGCCAGCAGCTTAGCTCTTTCTGCAAACAATGAGCAGTTCTTC
CDR3aa: CASSLALSANNEQFF

j_gene: TRBJ2-1
d_gene: .
abundance: .
v_gene: TRBV27
CDR3nt: TGTGCCAGCAGTGTCTCCCGGGGGCCCCTCTACAATGAGCAGTTCTTC
CDR3aa: CASSVSRGPLYNEQFF

j_gene: TRBJ1-2
d_gene: TRBD1
abundance: many
v_gene: TRBV4-2
CDR3nt: TGTGCCAGCAGCCAACTCGGGACAGGGGTCACCGATGGCTACACCTTC
CDR3aa: CASSQLGTGVTDGYTF

j_gene: TRBJ2-2
d_gene: .
abundance: few
v_gene: TRBV4-2
CDR3nt: TGTGCCAGCAGCCGCGAAGCTACCGGGGAGCTGTTTTTT
CDR3aa: CASSREATGELFF

j_gene: TRBJ2-1
d_gene: TRBD2
abundance: .
v_gene: TRBV29-1
CDR3nt: TGCAGCGTTGCCTCCGGGACTAGAGTTGAGCAGTTCTTC
CDR3aa: CSVASGTRVEQFF

j_gene: TRBJ2-1
d_gene: .
abundance: .
v_gene: TRBV9
CDR3nt: TGTGCCAGCAGCGTGAAAGGGGGGAACAATGAGCAGTTCTTC
CDR3aa: CASSVKGGNNEQFF

j_gene: TRBJ2-1
d_gene: .
abundance: few
v_gene: TRBV9
CDR3nt: TGTGCCAGCAGCCCATACCTCATCAATGAGCAGTTCTTC
CDR3aa: CASSPYLINEQFF

j_gene: TRBJ1-6
d_gene: TRBD1
abundance: few
v_gene: TRBV28
CDR3nt: TGTGCCAGCGGGTACAGGGGGGGGTCACCCCTCCACTTT
CDR3aa: CASGYRGGSPLHF

j_gene: TRBJ2-2
d_gene: TRBD2
abundance: few
v_gene: TRBV4-3
CDR3nt: TGCGCCAGCAGCCACGGGGCTAGCGGGGGCACCGGGGAGCTGTTTTTT
CDR3aa: CASSHGASGGTGELFF

j_gene: TRBJ2-3
d_gene: .
abundance: .
v_gene: TRBV7-9
CDR3nt: TGTGCCAGCAGCTCCCTACTTGGGGCCGTGGGGGATACGCAGTATTTT
CDR3aa: CASSSLLGAVGDTQYF